The entry below describes one T cell receptor (beta chain). Its matching antigen is unknown. Total RNA was isolated from each sample in quantities of at least 6 micrograms. The source of the sample is a study of blood T cells in healthy people across ages. For the study at large: Through template switching, about one barcoded beta molecule was captured per two T cells, as measured in model experiments.

A second about 6 to 11 cycle PCR used barcoded and J-beta primers. TCRdb re-called the 5' RACE reads through MiXCR, storing one row per CDR3 protein. This table has about 1.8 million distinct CDR3 sequences, about 50% appearing once. Germline-derived CDR1 and CDR2 are SGHAT and FQNNGV. Trimming pared 1 base from V and 10 bases from J, leaving 11 bases between. The CDR3 spans 13 residues. Findings and caveats of the study: Naive CD4+ cell counts and diversity both ran higher in long-lived than in aged donors. Naive T cell percentage showed a strong correlation with TCR beta diversity.

Sequencing input: blood. The sequence came from a woman aged 40 to 49 in good health. The V gene is TRBV11-2, the J gene TRBJ2-1, with D unresolved. CDR3 sequence reads: CASSLGRNSEQFF. DNA for the CDR3: TGTGCCAGCAGCTTAGGGCGGAACTCGGAGCAGTTCTTC.